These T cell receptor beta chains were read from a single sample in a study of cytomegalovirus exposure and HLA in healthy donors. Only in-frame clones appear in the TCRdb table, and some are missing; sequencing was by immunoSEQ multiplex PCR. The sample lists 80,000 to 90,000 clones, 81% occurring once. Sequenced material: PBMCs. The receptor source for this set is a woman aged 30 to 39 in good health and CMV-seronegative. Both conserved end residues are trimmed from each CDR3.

ASDSIRDRGRETQY TRBJ2-5 TRBV2
ASSASNEQY TRBJ2-7 TRBV7-9
ASSPGQGTYEQY TRBJ2-7 TRBV11-3
ASSLGAGTGELF TRBJ2-2 TRBV5-1
ASSYRSTGSNSPLH TRBJ1-6 TRBV6-5
ASSKFSAQETQY TRBJ2-5 TRBV21-1
ATSSPGVNYEQY TRBJ2-7 TRBV15
ASSLAFREKLF TRBJ1-4 TRBV11-2
ASSTGQMNTEAF TRBJ1-1 TRBV11-3
ASRRTGGGELF TRBJ2-2 TRBV19
ASSLNTGSEKLF TRBJ1-4 TRBV7-9
ASSLGRGDQETQY TRBJ2-5 TRBV5-4
ASSLWDRGQGEQF TRBJ2-1 TRBV7-2
ASSLDRGNSPLH TRBJ1-6 TRBV6-6
ASSSDFRGSSYEQY TRBJ2-7 TRBV27
ASSPGTGGNEQY TRBJ2-7 TRBV9
ASSAGPGKAGELF TRBJ2-2 TRBV19
AWSETGISGNTIY TRBJ1-3 TRBV30
ASSIRLEAEAF TRBJ1-1 TRBV19
ASSSRAPGGLGMNTEAF TRBJ1-1 TRBV7-2
ASSVVAASYEQY TRBJ2-7 TRBV9
ASSDFGGAGGQETQY TRBJ2-5 TRBV25-1
ASSFAGSDTQY TRBJ2-3 TRBV27
ASSLVGGNQPQH TRBJ1-5 TRBV5-5
ASSLARTGSGNTIY TRBJ1-3 TRBV7-6
ASFQGRGETQY TRBJ2-5 TRBV5-1
ASSSRGNTEAF TRBJ1-1 TRBV5-4
ASRDVGLTDTQY TRBJ2-3 TRBV19
ASVGLGADTQY TRBJ2-3 TRBV19
ASSQTYEQY TRBJ2-7 TRBV5-5
ASRRGQRYGYT TRBJ1-2 TRBV19
ASSQDSAGAWETQY TRBJ2-5 TRBV4-3
ASSHPGLAGGERAYEQY TRBJ2-7 TRBV5-1
AWSVLASGELF TRBJ2-2 TRBV30
ASSLQRGDYEQY TRBJ2-7 TRBV5-4
ASSLYRGNTIY TRBJ1-3 TRBV27
ASARGALPGNEKLF TRBJ1-4 TRBV27